The source of this T cell receptor beta chain is a study of cytomegalovirus exposure and HLA in healthy donors. The PCR employed 60 Vbeta primers together with 13 Jbeta primers. Assay: immunoSEQ multiplex PCR; the TCRdb copy retains only in-frame clones and omits some. This sample yields over 150,000 clones, of which roughly three quarters are seen a single time; about 13% belongs to the top ten. The CDR3 extends over 12 amino acids. CDR1 and CDR2 (germline): SQVTM, ANQGSEA. The V end lost 4 bases, the J end lost 7 bases, and 11 bases lay between the germline ends. The source material was PBMCs. The clonotype comes from a woman aged 50 to 60 in good health and CMV-seropositive. The V and J genes are TRBV29-1 and TRBJ1-3; a weak D match, TRBD1 (5 bases). The CDR3 sequence is CSVVKGRNTIYF. CDR3 in DNA: TGCAGCGTTGTTAAGGGGAGGAACACCATATATTTT.